The 30 T cell receptor beta chains below all came from one sample that was sequenced in a study of T-cell reconstitution after alpha-beta-depleted transplantation in children. A TCRbeta library incorporating unique molecular identifiers was prepared. Each CDR3 protein is one row after TCRdb ran MiXCR on the PCR reads. The sample consists of around 960,000 distinct CDR3 sequences, about 29% of them appearing once. Material: PBMCs, mostly from graft donor cells, obtained 360 days after TCRalphabeta/CD19-depleted stem cell transplant. All receptors come from a boy under two years old who had a stem cell transplant for SCID, so the T cells may come from the graft donor.

This chain uses TRBV4-1 with TRBJ2-7; the D gene is possibly TRBD2 (7 bases). This CDR3 has 17 amino acids. V was cut by 1 base and J by 6 bases, with 22 bases left in between. CDR1 and CDR2 (germline): MGHRA, YSYEKL. CDR3 DNA: TGCGCCAGCAGCCAAGCGCCGACGAAGGGGGGGCCGGGCGAGCAGTACTTC. Amino acids: CASSQAPTKGGPGEQYF.

This chain joins TRBV24-1 and TRBJ2-1, with D perhaps matching TRBD1 or TRBD2 (5 bases each). The CDR3 is 16 residues long. Trimming removed 5 bases at V and 6 bases at J, with 19 bases between. Germline V lookup: CDR1 KGHDR, CDR2 SFDVKD. The CDR3 reads CATSARGRQTVNEQFF. CDR3 DNA: TGTGCCACCAGTGCCCGGGGACGACAAACCGTCAATGAGCAGTTCTTC.

The chain employs TRBV9 and TRBJ2-2; no clear D. Germline lookup yields CDR1 SGDLS and CDR2 YYNGEE. This CDR3 contains 15 residues. V was pared by 6 bases and J by 5 bases, with 17 bases between. The CDR3 coding sequence is TGTGCCAGCACTTGGAAAGGAGACGGGACCGGGGAGCTGTTTTTT. This translates into CASTWKGDGTGELFF.

CDR3 sequence (DNA): TGTGCCATCAGTGAGTCGATTAGCACAGATACGCAGTATTTT. Translation gives CAISESISTDTQYF. The rearrangement links TRBV10-3 to TRBJ2-3; D is unclear. This CDR3 region has 14 residues. Germline assignment: CDR1 ENHRY and CDR2 SYGVKD. V lost 0 bases and J lost 0, with 4 bases in between.

This clonotype was picked up a small number of times. This sequence joins TRBV29-1 and TRBJ2-7; D is tentatively TRBD1 or TRBD2 (5 bases each). V was trimmed by 4 bases and J by 2 bases, leaving 6 bases between them. This CDR3 region has 11 residues. Germline-derived CDR1 and CDR2 are SQVTM and ANQGSEA. DNA of the CDR3: TGCAGCGTTGGGGGGACCTACGAGCAGTACTTC. Amino acids: CSVGGTYEQYF.

The chain combines TRBV20-1 with TRBJ1-1, with D maybe TRBD1 (6 bases). V was cut by 3 bases and J by 1 base, with 12 bases left in between. Germline values: CDR1 DFQATT, CDR2 SNEGSKA (reference sequence). CDR3 length equals 14 residues. The DNA for the CDR3 is TGCAGTGCTAGTCCGGGACACCAGAACACTGAAGCTTTCTTT. It translates to CSASPGHQNTEAFF.

The J gene is TRBJ2-7, the V gene TRBV7-9, with TRBD2 identical over 7 bases. This CDR3 is 13 amino acids long. CDR1 and CDR2 (germline): SEHNR, FQNEAQ (reference sequence). Trimming took 10 bases from V and 4 from J; bases not matched to a gene: 10. This CDR3 is CAILLREGYEQYF. The CDR3 DNA follows: TGTGCCATTCTCTTAAGGGAGGGATACGAGCAGTACTTC.

This chain links TRBV6-2 or TRBV6-3 with TRBJ2-5; a possible D gene is TRBD1 (5 bases). Deletions cut 6 bases from V and 5 bases from J, with 13 bases between. The CDR3 sequence is 13 residues long. Germline lookup yields CDR1 MNHEY and CDR2 SVGEGT. CDR3 loop: CASRQGWWETQYF. Here the CDR3 DNA reads TGTGCCAGCAGGCAGGGTTGGTGGGAGACCCAGTACTTC.

The genes are TRBV7-9 and TRBJ2-7; 8 bases match TRBD1. The J segment lost 2 bases and the V segment lost 9 bases, leaving 12 bases of the junction unmatched. This CDR3 has 15 amino acids. Looked up from germline, CDR1 is SEHNR and CDR2 is FQNEAQ (reference sequence). CDR3 region: CARPTRGRPAYEQYF. The CDR3 coding sequence is TGTGCCAGGCCGACCAGGGGGCGTCCCGCCTACGAGCAGTACTTC.

This clonotype was recorded only once. The V and J genes are TRBV28 and TRBJ1-5, with 7 bases aligning to TRBD1. In germline, CDR1 is MDHEN, CDR2 SYDVKM. J gave up 9 bases and V 3 bases, and 11 bases lay outside the gene matches. This CDR3 is 15 amino acids long. CDR3 sequence reads: CASSLRTGAFGPQHF. The DNA of the CDR3 is TGTGCCAGCAGTTTGCGAACAGGGGCATTCGGGCCCCAGCATTTT.

This clonotype was seen more than once but under ten times. The chain employs TRBV6-2 or TRBV6-3 and TRBJ2-1; 9 bases match TRBD2. CDR1 is MNHEY and CDR2 is SVGEGT in the germline V gene. The CDR3 spans 16 residues. The J segment lost 5 bases and the V segment lost 0 bases, leaving 5 bases of the junction unmatched. The CDR3 sequence: CASSYSVASGDNEQFF. In DNA form, the CDR3 reads TGTGCCAGCAGTTACTCGGTTGCTAGCGGGGACAATGAGCAGTTCTTC.

The genes are TRBV21-1 and TRBJ1-5; the table's D call TRBD1 went unverified against the DNA. TRBV21-1 is labeled a pseudogene. This CDR3 has 18 residues. CDR3 nucleotides: TGTGCCAGCAGCAAATACCCCGGGCAGGGAATTGGCAATCAGCCCCAGCATTTT. As protein: CASSKYPGQGIGNQPQHF.

This chain joins TRBV12-3 or TRBV12-4 and TRBJ1-5; 8 bases are shared with TRBD1. The junction had 5 bases not matched to a gene; V was cut back by 5 bases and J by 2 bases. The CDR3 runs to 15 residues. The CDR3: CASSPRGRGNQPQHF. As DNA, the CDR3 is TGTGCCAGCAGTCCCAGGGGGCGCGGCAATCAGCCCCAGCATTTT.

The sample holds a few counts of this clonotype. The rearrangement joins TRBV28 to TRBJ2-1; D remains ambiguous. There are 17 residues in the CDR3. Trimming took 3 bases from V and 0 from J, leaving 15 bases between them. Germline CDR1 and CDR2: MDHEN and SYDVKM. DNA for the CDR3: TGTGCCAGCAGTTTTAATCGTTGGGGAAGCTCCTACAATGAGCAGTTCTTC. It encodes CASSFNRWGSSYNEQFF.

The chain uses TRBV6-5 and TRBJ2-7, with 14 bases that match TRBD2. The CDR3 has 18 residues. CDR1 is MNHEY and CDR2 is SVGAGI in the germline V gene. With 0 bases clipped from V and 5 bases from J, the junction kept 9 bases outside the gene matches. CDR3 protein: CASSYSLVGLAGVHEQYF. The CDR3 nucleotides are TGTGCCAGCAGTTACTCTTTGGTGGGACTAGCGGGAGTCCACGAGCAGTACTTC.

This clonotype was observed once. The chain carries TRBV4-1 and TRBJ2-5, with D perhaps TRBD2 (5 bases). Deletions cut 4 bases from V and 5 bases from J, with 17 bases between. CDR3 size: 15 residues. Germline V gene data show CDR1 as MGHRA and CDR2 as YSYEKL. The CDR3 sequence is CASSLLPGFPETQYF. The DNA for the CDR3 is TGCGCCAGCAGCCTTCTTCCGGGGTTCCCGGAGACCCAGTACTTC.

This clonotype was counted between two and nine times. The chain couples TRBV6-1 to TRBJ1-2, with D possibly TRBD1 on 5 matching bases. V was trimmed by 4 bases and J by 4 bases, leaving 28 bases between them. Germline V gives CDR1 MNHNS, CDR2 SASEGT. The CDR3 runs 19 residues. In nucleotides, the CDR3 is TGTGCCAGCAGTGGTTTTCGGGGCCCTAGCAGGGAAGAAGGCTATGGCTACACCTTC. Amino acid sequence: CASSGFRGPSREEGYGYTF.

This clonotype was seen just once. The chain combines TRBV12-3 or TRBV12-4 with TRBJ2-1; 12 bases align to TRBD2. The CDR3 extends over 16 amino acids. V trimming: 3 bases; J trimming: 5 bases; junction bases outside the gene matches: 5. CDR3 bases: TGTGCCAGCAGTTTTTCTCTAGCGGGGGGGAACAATGAGCAGTTCTTC. Amino acids: CASSFSLAGGNNEQFF.

This clonotype came up a few times. J is TRBJ2-7 and V is TRBV5-6; tentatively, D is TRBD1 (6 bases). Deletions cut 2 bases from V and 2 bases from J, with 14 bases between. Looked up from germline, CDR1 is SGHDT and CDR2 is YYEEEE. The CDR3 consists of 15 residues. The CDR3 here is CASSLIDRTPYEQYF. The CDR3 region has the DNA TGTGCCAGCAGCTTAATAGACAGGACCCCCTACGAGCAGTACTTC.

CDR3: CASSLTVRDQPQHF. DNA for the CDR3: TGTGCCAGCAGCTTAACGGTGAGGGACCAGCCCCAGCATTTT. The chain links TRBV7-8 to TRBJ1-5; D is perhaps TRBD1 (5 bases). This CDR3 has 14 residues. Deletions cut 2 bases from V and 7 bases from J, with 12 bases between. Germline V lookup: CDR1 SGHVS, CDR2 FQNEAQ. The full variable domain, rest sourced from reference TRBV7-8 and TRBJ1-5, is GAGVSQSPRYKVAKRGQDVALRCDPISGHVSLFWYQQALGQGPEFLTYFQNEAQLDKSGLPSDRFFAERPEGSVSTLKIQRTQQEDSAVYLCASSLTVRDQPQHFGDGTRLSIL.

The rearrangement joins TRBV4-1 to TRBJ2-6, with TRBD1 matching 9 bases. Germline lookup yields CDR1 MGHRA and CDR2 YSYEKL. The CDR3 totals 15 residues. Trimming removed 9 bases from V and 4 bases from J; junction bases left unmatched: 7. The CDR3 reads CASKGQGTGANVLTF. CDR3 nucleotides: TGCGCCAGTAAAGGACAGGGGACAGGGGCCAACGTCCTGACTTTC.

The CDR3 here is CASSFRSEGYTF. The CDR3 DNA reads TGTGCCAGCAGCTTCCGATCGGAGGGCTACACCTTC. This chain connects TRBV7-2 to TRBJ1-2; D not resolved. Germline CDR1 is SGHTA and CDR2 is FQGNSA. Trimming took 3 bases from V and 8 from J, leaving 10 bases between them. The CDR3 contains 12 residues. Complete variable domain (other parts from reference TRBV7-2 and TRBJ1-2): GAGVSQSPSNKVTEKGKDVELRCDPISGHTALYWYRQSLGQGLEFLIYFQGNSAPDKSGLPSDRFSAERTGGSVSTLTIQRTQQEDSAVYLCASSFRSEGYTFGSGTRLTVV.

V gene TRBV4-1 combines with J gene TRBJ1-4; D gene uncertain. V lost 0 bases and J 8 bases, leaving 10 bases between the germline ends. This CDR3 has 14 amino acids. Germline V gene data show CDR1 as MGHRA and CDR2 as YSYEKL. CDR3 DNA sequence: TGCGCCAGCAGCCAAGACAACGGTGGGGAAAAACTGTTTTTT. Its translation: CASSQDNGGEKLFF.

This chain uses TRBV21-1 with TRBJ2-1; the table names TRBD2, a call not compared with the DNA. TRBV21-1 is listed as a pseudogene. The CDR3 runs 16 residues. The CDR3 spells CASRRGSGGAHNEQFF. In DNA form, the CDR3 reads TGTGCCAGCAGGCGGGGTAGCGGGGGGGCCCACAATGAGCAGTTCTTC.

This sequence joins TRBV5-1 and TRBJ2-7, with 10 nucleotides matching TRBD1. V was pared by 3 bases and J by 5 bases, with 8 bases of the junction left unmatched. The V gene's germline CDR1 is SGHRS and CDR2 YFSETQ. The CDR3 runs 15 residues. Here the CDR3 reads CASSYPGTGAHEQYF. CDR3 bases: TGCGCCAGCAGCTATCCCGGGACAGGGGCGCACGAGCAGTACTTC.

This clonotype has just a few counts. The V gene is TRBV15, the J gene TRBJ2-1; D call uncertain. Germline V gene sequence: CDR1 LNHNV, CDR2 YYDKDF (reference sequence). Trimming removed 1 base from V and 8 bases from J, with 12 bases in between. The CDR3 extends over 14 amino acids. The CDR3 nucleotides are TGTGCCACCAGCAGAGGGGGTCCACTGGATGAGCAGTTCTTC. Translating gives CATSRGGPLDEQFF.

The chain recombines TRBV28 with TRBJ2-1; TRBD1 agrees at 9 bases. V shed 4 bases, J shed 4 bases, and the junction held 5 bases outside the gene matches. The V gene's germline CDR1 is MDHEN and CDR2 SYDVKM. This CDR3 region has 15 residues. CDR3 amino acids: CASSSTGGVYNEQFF. The CDR3 nucleotides read TGTGCCAGCAGTTCGACAGGGGGGGTTTACAATGAGCAGTTCTTC.

The chain carries TRBV5-1 and TRBJ2-3, with a tentative D call TRBD2 (5 bases). The CDR3 loop spans 17 amino acids. V lost 0 bases and J 2 bases, leaving 16 bases between the germline ends. CDR1 is SGHRS and CDR2 is YFSETQ in the germline V gene. DNA for the CDR3: TGCGCCAGCAGCTTGGGATTATTTTCGGGAAACACAGATACGCAGTATTTT. Its translation is CASSLGLFSGNTDTQYF.

This clonotype was detected a few times. The chain joins TRBV7-3 to TRBJ2-2; TRBD1 might be the D (6 bases). The V gene lost 5 bases and the J gene lost 2 bases, with 12 bases spanning the gap. The CDR3 is 15 amino acids. Germline V CDR1 and CDR2: SGHTA, FQGTGA. This CDR3 reads CASSAGQFNTGELFF. The CDR3 coding sequence is TGTGCCAGCAGCGCCGGACAGTTCAACACCGGGGAGCTGTTTTTT.

This clonotype was recorded a few times. This rearrangement joins TRBV2 to TRBJ2-1; D possibly matches TRBD1 or TRBD2 (6 bases each). CDR1 SNHLY and CDR2 FYNNEI come from the germline V gene. This CDR3 is built from 16 residues. V lost 2 bases and J lost 3, with 14 bases in between. In nucleotides, the CDR3 is TGTGCCAGCAGTGAATTCGAGGGGGGCCGCTACAATGAGCAGTTCTTC. Its translation: CASSEFEGGRYNEQFF.